These T cell receptor beta chains were read from a single sample in a study of cytomegalovirus exposure and HLA in healthy donors. Sequenced by immunoSEQ multiplex PCR; TCRdb stores in-frame clones only, minus some. The sample records some 110,000 clones, around 89% being singletons. Sequencing input: PBMCs. Every receptor here comes from a man aged 18 to 29 in good health and CMV-seronegative. The CDR3 runs from the conserved cysteine through the conserved F or W. Fields, in order: CDR3 protein, CDR3 DNA, V gene, clone size, D gene, J gene. The D gene is left open where the match is weak. Size tells how often a clone was seen (once, few, many) or the class of an expanded clone, and some rows leave it out.

CASTPGLAGTNTGELFF	TGTGCCAGCACCCCGGGACTAGCGGGGACGAACACCGGGGAGCTGTTTTTT	TRBV27	-	TRBD2	TRBJ2-2
CASSLIQGNYGYTF	TGTGCCAGCAGTTTAATACAGGGTAACTATGGCTACACCTTC	TRBV28	-	-	TRBJ1-2
CASSLGRVSYNEQFF	TGCGCCAGCAGCTTGGGGAGGGTTTCCTACAATGAGCAGTTCTTC	TRBV5-1	-	-	TRBJ2-1
CAISDVVSQETQYF	TGTGCCATCAGTGACGTCGTCAGCCAAGAGACCCAGTACTTC	TRBV10-3	-	-	TRBJ2-5
CASKITDTDTQYF	TGTGCCAGCAAAATCACAGATACAGATACGCAGTATTTT	TRBV5-6	-	-	TRBJ2-3
CATSRDLASAIYEQYF	TGTGCCACCAGCAGAGATCTTGCTAGCGCAATTTACGAGCAGTACTTC	TRBV15	-	-	TRBJ2-7
CASSLDFPGVGSPLHF	TGTGCCAGCAGCTTAGATTTTCCGGGGGTAGGTTCACCCCTCCACTTT	TRBV11-2	-	-	TRBJ1-6
CASSITSRNEQFF	TGTGCCAGTAGTATAACTAGTAGGAATGAGCAGTTCTTC	TRBV19	-	-	TRBJ2-1
CASSPRTGAPTDTQYF	TGCGCCAGCAGCCCAAGGACAGGGGCCCCCACAGATACGCAGTATTTT	TRBV5-1	-	TRBD1	TRBJ2-3
CASSVGTGGLNTEAFF	TGCGCCAGCAGCGTTGGGACAGGGGGCCTGAACACTGAAGCTTTCTTT	TRBV5-1	-	TRBD1	TRBJ1-1
CASSPGVTNEKLFF	TGTGCCAGCAGCCCAGGGGTCACTAATGAAAAACTGTTTTTT	TRBV7-9	-	-	TRBJ1-4
CASSQRSGTPGYTF	TGTGCCAGCAGCCAACGGTCGGGGACTCCTGGCTACACCTTC	TRBV16	-	-	TRBJ1-2
CASSIKAATNEKLFF	TGTGCCAGTAGTATAAAGGCGGCTACTAATGAAAAACTGTTTTTT	TRBV19	-	-	TRBJ1-4
CASGGTGQGKNEAFF	TGTGCTAGTGGGGGAACGGGACAGGGGAAGAATGAAGCTTTCTTT	TRBV12-5	-	TRBD1	TRBJ1-1
CASSLLSGRLARNTGELFF	TGTGCCAGCAGCTTACTCTCGGGCAGACTAGCGCGGAACACCGGGGAGCTGTTTTTT	TRBV7-2	-	TRBD2	TRBJ2-2
CASRSFGQPQHF	TGTGCCAGCAGGAGTTTCGGTCAGCCCCAGCATTTT	TRBV28	-	-	TRBJ1-5
CASSLVSSPYGYTF	TGTGCCAGCAGCTTGGTATCCAGTCCATATGGCTACACCTTC	TRBV5-8	-	-	TRBJ1-2
CASSFLAGDYEQYF	TGTGCCAGCAGCTTCCTAGCGGGAGATTACGAGCAGTACTTC	TRBV7-9	-	TRBD2	TRBJ2-7
CASSYRGPPYNEQFF	TGTGCCAGCAGTTACCGGGGTCCTCCGTACAATGAGCAGTTCTTC	TRBV6-5	-	-	TRBJ2-1
CASSYSYGQEKLFF	TGTGCCAGCAGTTACTCGTATGGGCAAGAAAAACTGTTTTTT	TRBV6-5	-	-	TRBJ1-4
CAWSVRGYSPLHF	TGTGCCTGGAGCGTTCGGGGTTATTCACCCCTCCACTTT	TRBV30	-	-	TRBJ1-6
CASSYSVDSYEQYF	TGTGCCAGCAGTTACTCTGTAGACTCCTACGAGCAGTACTTC	TRBV6-5	-	-	TRBJ2-7
CASSDGDRDFSGANVLTF	TGTGCCAGCAGTGACGGGGACAGGGATTTCTCTGGGGCCAACGTCCTGACTTTC	TRBV6-4	once	TRBD1	TRBJ2-6
CASRRRVWETQYF	TGTGCCAGCAGGCGCAGGGTATGGGAGACCCAGTACTTC	TRBV27	-	-	TRBJ2-5
CARTPPRGYNEQFF	TGTGCCAGAACCCCCCCCCGAGGCTACAATGAGCAGTTCTTC	TRBV6-8	-	-	TRBJ2-1
CASSVRTVSNTGELFF	TGCGCCAGCAGCGTCCGAACAGTCTCGAACACCGGGGAGCTGTTTTTT	TRBV5-1	-	-	TRBJ2-2
CASSSDRGINYGYTF	TGTGCCAGCAGTTCAGACAGGGGGATTAACTATGGCTACACCTTC	TRBV6-1	-	TRBD1	TRBJ1-2
CASHQGQTGTDTQYF	TGCGCCAGCCACCAAGGACAGACTGGTACAGATACGCAGTATTTT	TRBV5-1	-	-	TRBJ2-3
CASGPTDYTEAFF	TGTGCCAGCGGCCCGACAGACTACACTGAAGCTTTCTTT	TRBV9	-	-	TRBJ1-1
CASSTYGGGSSYEQYF	TGTGCCAGCTCAACCTATGGCGGGGGGTCTTCCTACGAGCAGTACTTC	TRBV18	-	TRBD2	TRBJ2-7
CSVDRTGNTEAFF	TGCAGCGTTGACCGGACAGGGAACACTGAAGCTTTCTTT	TRBV29-1	once	TRBD1	TRBJ1-1
CASSESGLAANEQFF	TGCGCCAGCAGTGAATCGGGACTAGCGGCCAATGAGCAGTTCTTC	TRBV10-2	-	TRBD2	TRBJ2-1
CASTARLDSYEQYF	TGTGCCAGCACCGCAAGGCTAGACAGTTACGAGCAGTACTTC	TRBV6-5	-	-	TRBJ2-7
CASSLVSQSSQPQHF	TGTGCCAGCAGCTTAGTTTCCCAGTCTTCGCAGCCCCAGCATTTT	TRBV7-8	-	-	TRBJ1-5
CASSLVVEANEKLFF	TGTGCCAGCAGCTTAGTAGTCGAGGCTAATGAAAAACTGTTTTTT	TRBV7-9	once	-	TRBJ1-4
CASSFLGLGVIATGNEQFF	TGTGCCAGCAGCTTTCTCGGACTAGGGGTAATAGCGACTGGGAATGAGCAGTTCTTC	TRBV7-2	-	TRBD2	TRBJ2-1
CATSRNLGQGVAGYTF	TGTGCCACCAGCAGAAACCTTGGACAGGGGGTGGCTGGCTACACCTTC	TRBV15	-	TRBD1	TRBJ1-2
CASSFPPGDEQFF	TGTGCCAGCAGTTTCCCGCCAGGGGATGAGCAGTTCTTC	TRBV27	-	-	TRBJ2-1
CASSQQGDGYTF	TGTGCCAGCTCACAACAGGGAGATGGCTACACCTTC	TRBV7-6	-	-	TRBJ1-2
CASTPIGVGYTF	TGTGCCAGCACCCCTATAGGGGTCGGCTACACCTTC	TRBV7-7	-	-	TRBJ1-2
CASSPQSNQPQHF	TGTGCCAGCAGCCCCCAGTCCAATCAGCCCCAGCATTTT	TRBV7-9	once	-	TRBJ1-5
CASSIGGLASIYNEQFF	TGTGCCAGTAGTATAGGCGGACTAGCGTCGATCTACAATGAGCAGTTCTTC	TRBV19	once	TRBD2	TRBJ2-1
CASSIGGGGRDTQYF	TGTGCCAGTAGTATAGGGGGAGGCGGGAGAGATACGCAGTATTTT	TRBV19	-	TRBD2	TRBJ2-3
CASSHARSRDRRNQPQHF	TGTGCCAGCAGTCACGCAAGATCGAGGGACAGGCGGAATCAGCCCCAGCATTTT	TRBV7-9	-	TRBD1	TRBJ1-5
CASSFQTEYSYEQYF	TGTGCCAGCAGTTTTCAGACAGAGTACTCCTACGAGCAGTACTTC	TRBV28	-	-	TRBJ2-7
CASSSSGYDWELFF	TGTGCCAGCAGCTCATCAGGGTACGATTGGGAGCTGTTTTTT	TRBV28	-	-	TRBJ2-2
CASSTSDSSYEQYF	TGTGCCAGCAGCACATCGGACAGTTCCTACGAGCAGTACTTC	TRBV11-2	once	-	TRBJ2-7
CASGEGAYSSQPQHF	TGTGCCAGCGGTGAGGGGGCGTATTCAAGTCAGCCCCAGCATTTT	TRBV6-1	few	TRBD1	TRBJ1-5
CASSIDLGGNADTQYF	TGTGCCAGTAGTATAGATCTGGGGGGGAACGCAGATACGCAGTATTTT	TRBV19	-	TRBD2	TRBJ2-3